This is a list of T cell receptor beta chains from one sample in a study of blood T cells in healthy people across ages. TCRdb fed the 5' RACE reads into MiXCR, producing one record per CDR3 protein. The sample lists hundreds of thousands of distinct CDR3 sequences; around a quarter were seen once. These sequences were also reported in another study, on T cells of mothers and their children.

Sequenced material: blood. These receptors originate from a boy under 18 in good health. The CDR3 runs from the conserved cysteine through the conserved F or W. Fields, in order: V gene, CDR3 protein.

v_gene: TRBV28; CDR3aa: CASRPGQGGSPLHF
v_gene: TRBV7-9; CDR3aa: CASSPRIREGSEQFF
v_gene: TRBV5-1; CDR3aa: CASSLGSGRVDEQFF
v_gene: TRBV6-1; CDR3aa: CASSAGQAFF
v_gene: TRBV20-1; CDR3aa: CSFETGPGNTIYF
v_gene: TRBV7-9; CDR3aa: CASSSRDRHWETQYF
v_gene: TRBV5-1; CDR3aa: CASRQGGEQFF
v_gene: TRBV6-5; CDR3aa: CASSPVRGERQPQHF
v_gene: TRBV29-1; CDR3aa: CSVDYVADNEQFF
v_gene: TRBV6-6; CDR3aa: CASSSRLAGREQYF
v_gene: TRBV3-1; CDR3aa: CASQTGGGYTF
v_gene: TRBV5-1; CDR3aa: CASSSPTGTGSTEAFF
v_gene: TRBV7-9; CDR3aa: CASSFLPAGTVISPLHF
v_gene: TRBV29-1; CDR3aa: CSADLQGEYNEQFF
v_gene: TRBV6-2/TRBV6-3; CDR3aa: CASSYGGPRGNEQFF
v_gene: TRBV3-1; CDR3aa: CASNSRLQETQYF
v_gene: TRBV7-6; CDR3aa: CASSPTLQETQYF
v_gene: TRBV20-1; CDR3aa: CSARDLGYTTNEKLFF
v_gene: TRBV12-3/TRBV12-4; CDR3aa: CASSFVLAKNIQYF